The 5 T cell receptor beta chains listed next were all sequenced from one sample in a study of shared clonotypes between healthy human individuals. Data came from immunoSEQ multiplex PCR; TCRdb stores just in-frame clones and leaves some out. This sample has approximately 1.4 million clones, with nearly 99% found just once. The sample taken for sequencing was naive CD4+ T cells sorted from blood. Subset described: CD45RA+ positively selected. Receptors originate from a young man in good health.

The CDR3 nucleotides read TGTGCCAGCAGCTCTGGGACTAGCGAATCCTACGAGCAGTACTTC. This sequence encodes CASSSGTSESYEQYF. The gene calls are TRBV9 and TRBJ2-7; TRBD2 matches at 10 bases. Germline V gene data show CDR1 as SGDLS and CDR2 as YYNGEE. The V segment lost 4 bases and the J segment 1 base; nucleotides outside the gene matches: 5. CDR3 length: 15 amino acids.

J is TRBJ2-7 and V is TRBV7-2; D is possibly TRBD1 (6 bases). V was cut by 3 bases and J by 1 base, with 16 bases left in between. This CDR3 has 16 residues. From germline, CDR1 is SGHTA and CDR2 FQGNSA. The CDR3 DNA sequence: TGTGCCAGCAGCTTTGCCGTCGGGACAATTTCCTACGAGCAGTACTTC. Translation: CASSFAVGTISYEQYF.

The chain employs TRBV29-1 and TRBJ1-1, with D perhaps matching TRBD1 (5 bases). The CDR3 runs 14 residues. The germline V gene has CDR1 SQVTM and CDR2 ANQGSEA. The germline V and J ends were trimmed by 3 bases and 1 base, with 12 bases remaining between them. The CDR3 here is CSVERGGPNTEAFF. In nucleotides, the CDR3 is TGCAGCGTTGAGAGGGGCGGACCGAACACTGAAGCTTTCTTT.

V gene TRBV2 combines with J gene TRBJ2-2; D call uncertain. The ends were cut back, 3 bases at V and 2 bases at J, with 10 bases in the middle. Germline CDR1 reads SNHLY; CDR2 reads FYNNEI. The CDR3 extends over 15 amino acids. This chain's CDR3 is CASSDKGRNTGELFF. CDR3 in DNA: TGTGCCAGCAGTGACAAAGGTAGAAACACCGGGGAGCTGTTTTTT.

Concerning this clone: Other nucleotide sequences in the sample specify the same CDR3. The gene calls are TRBV9 and TRBJ2-3, with 7 bases aligning to TRBD2. The CDR3 runs to 14 residues. CDR1 SGDLS and CDR2 YYNGEE come from the germline V gene. After removal of 0 bases from V and 6 bases from J, the junction contained 4 bases not matched to a gene. CDR3 nucleotide sequence: TGTGCCAGCAGCGTAGTGGCGGGAGCCGATACGCAGTATTTT. Translating it yields CASSVVAGADTQYF.